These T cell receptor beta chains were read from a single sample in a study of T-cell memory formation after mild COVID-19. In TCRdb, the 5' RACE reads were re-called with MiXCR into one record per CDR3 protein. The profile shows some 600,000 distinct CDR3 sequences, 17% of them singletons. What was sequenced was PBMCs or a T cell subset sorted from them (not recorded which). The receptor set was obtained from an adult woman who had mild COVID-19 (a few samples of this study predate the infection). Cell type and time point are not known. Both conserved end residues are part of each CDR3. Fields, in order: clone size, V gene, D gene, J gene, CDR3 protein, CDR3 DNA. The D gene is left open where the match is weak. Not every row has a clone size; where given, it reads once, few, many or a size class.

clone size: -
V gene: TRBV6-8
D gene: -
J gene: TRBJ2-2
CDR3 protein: CASSYAIRTAGELFF
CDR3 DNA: TGTGCCAGCAGTTACGCAATCCGGACTGCCGGGGAGCTGTTTTTT

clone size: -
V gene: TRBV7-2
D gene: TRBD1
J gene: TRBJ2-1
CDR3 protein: CASSSSWDSYNEQFF
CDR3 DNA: TGTGCCAGCAGCTCATCATGGGACAGCTACAATGAGCAGTTCTTC

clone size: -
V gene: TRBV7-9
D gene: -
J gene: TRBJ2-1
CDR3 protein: CASSPRPRGRPYNEQFF
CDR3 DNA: TGTGCCAGCAGCCCCCGCCCGAGGGGACGCCCCTACAATGAGCAGTTCTTC

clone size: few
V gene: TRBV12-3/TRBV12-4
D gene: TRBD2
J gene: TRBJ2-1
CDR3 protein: CASSVRASGRAWYEQFF
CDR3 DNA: TGTGCCAGCAGTGTAAGGGCTAGCGGGAGGGCCTGGTATGAGCAGTTCTTC

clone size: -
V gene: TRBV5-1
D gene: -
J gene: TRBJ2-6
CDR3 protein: CASSLVGQRSGANVLTF
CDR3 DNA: TGCGCCAGCAGCTTGGTGGGACAAAGATCTGGGGCCAACGTCCTGACTTTC

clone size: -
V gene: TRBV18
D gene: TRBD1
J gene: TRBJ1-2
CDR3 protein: CASSPGTGVDYGYTF
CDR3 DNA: TGTGCCAGCTCACCGGGGACAGGGGTCGACTATGGCTACACCTTC

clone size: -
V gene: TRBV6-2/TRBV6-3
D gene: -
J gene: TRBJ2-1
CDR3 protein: CASSRLDTYNEQFF
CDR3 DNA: TGTGCCAGCAGCCGCCTAGATACCTACAATGAGCAGTTCTTC

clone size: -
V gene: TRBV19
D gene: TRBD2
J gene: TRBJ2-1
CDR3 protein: CASSIVPPGLAGYNEQFF
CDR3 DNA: TGTGCCAGTAGTATAGTTCCTCCGGGACTAGCGGGATACAATGAGCAGTTCTTC

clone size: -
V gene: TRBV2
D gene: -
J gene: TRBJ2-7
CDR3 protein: CASGRDISYEQYF
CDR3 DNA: TGTGCCAGCGGAAGGGACATCTCCTACGAGCAGTACTTC

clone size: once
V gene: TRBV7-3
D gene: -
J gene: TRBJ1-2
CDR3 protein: CASSLIGGSRFNYGYTF
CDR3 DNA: TGTGCCAGCAGCTTAATTGGAGGGAGTCGTTTTAACTATGGCTACACCTTC

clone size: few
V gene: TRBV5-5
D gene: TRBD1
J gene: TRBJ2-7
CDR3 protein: CASSSSQGPASEQYF
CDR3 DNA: TGTGCCAGCAGCTCATCACAGGGGCCTGCCAGCGAGCAGTACTTC

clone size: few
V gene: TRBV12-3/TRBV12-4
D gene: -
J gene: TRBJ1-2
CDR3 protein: CASSQHLSPGRTNYGYTF
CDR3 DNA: TGTGCCAGCAGTCAACACCTTAGTCCGGGGAGGACTAACTATGGCTACACCTTC

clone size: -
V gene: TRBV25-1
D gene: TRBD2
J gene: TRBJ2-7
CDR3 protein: CASRDSGGLAGAHEQYF
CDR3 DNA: TGTGCCAGCAGGGACTCAGGTGGACTAGCGGGAGCCCACGAGCAGTACTTC

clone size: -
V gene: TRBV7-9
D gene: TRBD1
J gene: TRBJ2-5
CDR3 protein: CASSLGPAGQGVMETQYF
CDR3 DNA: TGTGCCAGCAGCTTAGGGCCAGCAGGACAGGGGGTTATGGAGACCCAGTACTTC

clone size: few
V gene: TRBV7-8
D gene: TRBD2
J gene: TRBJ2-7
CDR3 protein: CASSLAPSGEQYF
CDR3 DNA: TGTGCCAGCAGCTTAGCGCCTAGCGGCGAGCAGTACTTC

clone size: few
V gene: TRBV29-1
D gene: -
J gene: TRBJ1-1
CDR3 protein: CSVDPGVSTEAFF
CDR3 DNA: TGCAGCGTTGACCCCGGGGTGAGCACTGAAGCTTTCTTT

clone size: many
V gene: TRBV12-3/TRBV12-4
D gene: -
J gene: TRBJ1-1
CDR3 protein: CASSPGGANTEAFF
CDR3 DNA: TGTGCCAGCAGCCCCGGGGGCGCCAACACTGAAGCTTTCTTT

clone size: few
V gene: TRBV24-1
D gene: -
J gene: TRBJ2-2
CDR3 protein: CATSDPTTSSGELFF
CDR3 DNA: TGTGCCACCAGTGACCCCACCACTTCGTCCGGGGAGCTGTTTTTT

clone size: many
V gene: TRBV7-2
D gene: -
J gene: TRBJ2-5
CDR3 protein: CASSQASTGRQETQYF
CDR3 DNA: TGTGCCAGCAGCCAAGCCTCCACCGGCCGCCAAGAGACCCAGTACTTC

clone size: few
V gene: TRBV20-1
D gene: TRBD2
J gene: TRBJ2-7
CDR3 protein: CSARSGTSGNEQYF
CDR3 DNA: TGCAGTGCTAGATCCGGGACTAGCGGCAACGAGCAGTACTTC

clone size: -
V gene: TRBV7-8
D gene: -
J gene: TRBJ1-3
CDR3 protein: CASSGDTYSGNTIYF
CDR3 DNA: TGTGCCAGCAGTGGTGACACTTACTCTGGAAACACCATATATTTT

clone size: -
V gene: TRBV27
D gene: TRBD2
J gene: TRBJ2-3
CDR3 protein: CASTRPGLAGTDTQYF
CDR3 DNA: TGTGCCAGCACTCGACCAGGACTAGCCGGCACAGATACGCAGTATTTT

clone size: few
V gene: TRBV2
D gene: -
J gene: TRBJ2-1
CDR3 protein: CASSAVRGTYNEQFF
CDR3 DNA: TGTGCCAGCAGTGCCGTCAGGGGCACGTACAATGAGCAGTTCTTC

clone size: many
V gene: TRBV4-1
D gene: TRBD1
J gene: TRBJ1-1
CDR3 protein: CASSQAGQGFTEAFF
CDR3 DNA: TGCGCCAGCAGCCAAGCCGGACAGGGGTTCACTGAAGCTTTCTTT

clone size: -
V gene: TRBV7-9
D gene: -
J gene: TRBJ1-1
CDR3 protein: CASSPRPQGEAFF
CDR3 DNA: TGTGCCAGCAGCCCCAGGCCACAGGGTGAAGCTTTCTTT

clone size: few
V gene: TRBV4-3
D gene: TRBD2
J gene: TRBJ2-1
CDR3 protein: CASSPGTSGRKSEQFF
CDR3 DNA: TGCGCCAGCAGCCCCGGGACTAGCGGGAGGAAGAGCGAGCAGTTCTTC

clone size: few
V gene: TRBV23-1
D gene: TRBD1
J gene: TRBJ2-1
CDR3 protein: CASSQALGTGDHNEQFF
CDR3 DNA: TGCGCCAGCAGTCAAGCCCTCGGGACAGGGGACCACAATGAGCAGTTCTTC

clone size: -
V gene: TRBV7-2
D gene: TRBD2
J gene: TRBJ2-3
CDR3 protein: CASSFLAGGLDTQYF
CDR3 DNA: TGTGCCAGCAGCTTCCTAGCGGGGGGATTAGATACGCAGTATTTT

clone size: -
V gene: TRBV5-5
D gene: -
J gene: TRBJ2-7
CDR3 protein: CASSPTVGVPHEQYF
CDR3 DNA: TGTGCCAGCAGCCCCACCGTAGGGGTGCCCCACGAGCAGTACTTC

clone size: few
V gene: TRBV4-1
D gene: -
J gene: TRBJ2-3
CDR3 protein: CASSQEVAGGGNTDTQYF
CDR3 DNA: TGCGCCAGCAGCCAAGAAGTCGCAGGGGGGGGAAACACAGATACGCAGTATTTT

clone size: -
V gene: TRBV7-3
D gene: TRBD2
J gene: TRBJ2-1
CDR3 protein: CASSPESSGIFYEQFF
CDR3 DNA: TGTGCCAGCAGCCCTGAATCCAGCGGGATTTTTTATGAGCAGTTCTTC

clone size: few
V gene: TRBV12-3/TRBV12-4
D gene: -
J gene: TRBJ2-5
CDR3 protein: CASSLAPLMGQPLLTQYF
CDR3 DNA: TGTGCCAGCAGTTTAGCGCCACTTATGGGGCAGCCCCTATTGACCCAGTACTTC

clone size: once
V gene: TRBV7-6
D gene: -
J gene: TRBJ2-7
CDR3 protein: CASSRGRGDEQYF
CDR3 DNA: TGTGCCAGCAGTCGGGGCAGGGGCGACGAGCAGTACTTC

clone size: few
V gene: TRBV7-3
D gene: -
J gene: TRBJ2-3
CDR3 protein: CASSLTRVGGTDTQYF
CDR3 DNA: TGTGCCAGCAGCTTAACACGGGTAGGGGGCACAGATACGCAGTATTTT

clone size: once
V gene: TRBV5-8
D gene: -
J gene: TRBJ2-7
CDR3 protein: CASRKGTGWEQYF
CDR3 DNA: TGTGCCAGCAGGAAAGGGACTGGATGGGAGCAGTACTTC

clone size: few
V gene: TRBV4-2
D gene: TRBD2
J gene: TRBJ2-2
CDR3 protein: CASSQARTSDTGELFF
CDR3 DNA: TGTGCCAGCAGCCAAGCCCGGACTAGCGACACCGGGGAGCTGTTTTTT

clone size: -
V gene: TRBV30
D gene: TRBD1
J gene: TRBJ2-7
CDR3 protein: CAWSVGTGESYEQYF
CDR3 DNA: TGTGCCTGGAGTGTAGGGACAGGGGAAAGCTACGAGCAGTACTTC

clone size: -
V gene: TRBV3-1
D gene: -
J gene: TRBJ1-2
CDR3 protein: CASSPGGRGPFLF
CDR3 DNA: TGTGCCAGCAGCCCTGGCGGCAGGGGCCCATTCCTCTTC

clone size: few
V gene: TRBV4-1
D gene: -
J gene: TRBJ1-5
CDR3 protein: CASSPPGILPQHF
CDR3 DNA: TGCGCCAGCAGCCCGCCCGGGATTCTCCCCCAGCATTTT

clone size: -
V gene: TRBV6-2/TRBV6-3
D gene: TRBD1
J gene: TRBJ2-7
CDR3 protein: CASIYGDSSHEQYF
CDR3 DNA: TGTGCCAGCATCTACGGGGACAGTTCCCACGAGCAGTACTTC

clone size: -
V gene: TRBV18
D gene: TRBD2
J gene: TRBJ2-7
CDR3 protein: CASSLPPPSGGYEQYF
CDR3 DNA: TGTGCCAGCTCACTACCGCCTCCCTCGGGAGGTTACGAGCAGTACTTC

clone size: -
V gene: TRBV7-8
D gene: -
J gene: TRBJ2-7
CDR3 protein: CASSLRSEARIYEQYF
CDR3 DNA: TGTGCCAGCAGCTTAAGATCGGAAGCTAGAATCTACGAGCAGTACTTC

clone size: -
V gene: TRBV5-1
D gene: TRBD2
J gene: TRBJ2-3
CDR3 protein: CASSLASGGADTQYF
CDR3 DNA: TGCGCCAGCAGCTTGGCCAGCGGGGGGGCAGATACGCAGTATTTT

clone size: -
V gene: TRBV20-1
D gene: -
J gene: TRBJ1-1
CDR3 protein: CSARGYHAGRAHMNTEAFF
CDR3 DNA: TGCAGTGCTAGAGGTTACCACGCGGGGAGGGCCCACATGAACACTGAAGCTTTCTTT

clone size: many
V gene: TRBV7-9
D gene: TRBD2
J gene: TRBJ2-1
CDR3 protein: CASSFGTSGDEQFF
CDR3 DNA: TGTGCCAGCAGCTTTGGAACTAGCGGGGACGAGCAGTTCTTC

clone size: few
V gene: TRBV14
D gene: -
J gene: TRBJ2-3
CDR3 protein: CASSPHRALADTQYF
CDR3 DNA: TGTGCCAGCAGCCCGCACCGTGCGTTGGCAGATACGCAGTATTTT

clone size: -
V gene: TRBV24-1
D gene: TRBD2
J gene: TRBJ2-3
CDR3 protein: CATSAERGVGDTQYF
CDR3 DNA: TGTGCCACCAGTGCGGAGCGGGGGGTTGGAGATACGCAGTATTTT

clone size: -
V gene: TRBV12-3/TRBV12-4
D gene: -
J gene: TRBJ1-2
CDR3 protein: CASRIDSPYGYTF
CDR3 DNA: TGTGCCAGCAGGATCGACAGCCCCTATGGCTACACCTTC

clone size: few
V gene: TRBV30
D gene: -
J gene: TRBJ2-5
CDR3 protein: CAWSVPPGPHTEQYF
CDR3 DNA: TGTGCCTGGAGTGTCCCTCCGGGACCCCACACGGAACAGTACTTC

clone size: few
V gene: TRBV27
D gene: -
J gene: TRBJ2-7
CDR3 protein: CASSLSGSGYEQYF
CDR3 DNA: TGTGCCAGCAGTTTATCGGGGTCCGGCTACGAGCAGTACTTC

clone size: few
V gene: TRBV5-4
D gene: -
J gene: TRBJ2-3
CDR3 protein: CASSPAAIGTDTQYF
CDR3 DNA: TGTGCCAGCAGCCCGGCCGCGATCGGCACAGATACGCAGTATTTT

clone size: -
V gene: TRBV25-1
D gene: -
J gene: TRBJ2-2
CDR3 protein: CASSDVTSNTGELFF
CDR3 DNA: TGTGCCAGCAGTGATGTAACATCGAACACCGGGGAGCTGTTTTTT

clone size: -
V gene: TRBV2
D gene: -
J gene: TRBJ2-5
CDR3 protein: CASSLDSDGAQYF
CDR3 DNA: TGTGCCAGCAGTTTGGACTCTGACGGGGCCCAGTACTTC

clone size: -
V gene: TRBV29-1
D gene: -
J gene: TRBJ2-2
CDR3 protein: CSVEDPPGRSNTGELFF
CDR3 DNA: TGCAGCGTTGAAGATCCCCCGGGACGTTCGAACACCGGGGAGCTGTTTTTT

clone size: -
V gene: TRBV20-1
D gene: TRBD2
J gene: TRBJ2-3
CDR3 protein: CSASPAGGYTDTQYF
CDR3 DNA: TGCAGTGCTAGTCCAGCGGGAGGGTACACAGATACGCAGTATTTT

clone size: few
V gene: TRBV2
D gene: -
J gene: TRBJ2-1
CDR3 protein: CASSEAASGPTNEQFF
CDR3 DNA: TGTGCCAGCAGTGAAGCTGCGAGCGGGCCCACGAATGAGCAGTTCTTC

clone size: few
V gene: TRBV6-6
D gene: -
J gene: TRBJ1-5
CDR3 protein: CASTPNQGGQDQPQHF
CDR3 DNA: TGTGCCAGCACCCCTAACCAGGGTGGACAAGATCAGCCCCAGCATTTT

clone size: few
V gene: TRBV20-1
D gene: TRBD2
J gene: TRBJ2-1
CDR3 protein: CSATGTSGLNEQFF
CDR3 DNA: TGCAGTGCCACCGGGACTAGCGGGCTAAATGAGCAGTTCTTC

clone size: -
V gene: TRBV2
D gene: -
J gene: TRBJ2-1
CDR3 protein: CASSEWYNEQFF
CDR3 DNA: TGTGCCAGCAGTGAATGGTACAATGAGCAGTTCTTC

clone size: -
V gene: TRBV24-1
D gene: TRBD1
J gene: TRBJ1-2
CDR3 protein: CATSDSTGGDYGYTF
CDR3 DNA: TGTGCCACCAGTGATTCGACAGGGGGTGACTATGGCTACACCTTC